This TCR beta chain was captured by sequencing in a study of T cell changes during pregnancy in multiple sclerosis. Libraries were prepared by immunoSEQ multiplex PCR; TCRdb keeps only in-frame clonotypes and omits some of them. This table holds approximately 61,000 clones, nearly 90% found once. The V and J ends lost 6 bases and 1 base respectively, with 15 bases between them. This CDR3 has 15 amino acids. The V gene's germline CDR1 is SNHLY and CDR2 FYNNEI. This clone was found once. This receptor was taken from a female donor with multiple sclerosis, enrolled in a pregnancy study. The sample here was peripheral blood, taken in the first trimester of pregnancy. The chain combines TRBV2 with TRBJ1-1; weak D call: TRBD1 (5 bases). The CDR3 DNA reads as TGTGCCAGCAGGGGGGAGGTGGTCGGGAACACTGAAGCTTTCTTT. Residues: CASRGEVVGNTEAFF.